The 10 T cell receptor beta chains in this list originate from one sample, sequenced in a study of cytomegalovirus exposure and HLA in healthy donors. This table comes from immunoSEQ multiplex PCR, and its TCRdb copy is limited to in-frame clones, with some not included. This table holds 45,000 to 60,000 clones, 85% to 95% found once. Sequencing was performed on PBMCs. These receptors originate from a woman aged 18 to 35 in good health and CMV-seronegative.

This chain connects TRBV18 to TRBJ2-1, with D perhaps matching TRBD2 (5 bases). Per germline, CDR1 KGHSH and CDR2 LQKENI. Trimming stripped 3 bases from V and 0 bases from J, with 9 bases between. This CDR3 region has 15 residues. CDR3 sequence: CASSPLRASYNEQFF. CDR3 bases: TGTGCCAGCTCACCTCTGAGGGCCTCCTACAATGAGCAGTTCTTC.

The CDR3 coding sequence is TGTGCCAGCACGAGCGACGGGGGGGCTACGAATGAGCAGTTCTTC. Protein product: CASTSDGGATNEQFF. The rearrangement joins TRBV2 to TRBJ2-1; 8 bases align to TRBD2. Germline V gene data show CDR1 as SNHLY and CDR2 as FYNNEI. The V segment lost 7 bases and the J segment 7 bases; nucleotides outside the gene matches: 12. This CDR3 spans 15 amino acids.

The rearrangement uses TRBV6-1 and TRBJ2-1; 13 bases match TRBD2. The CDR3 is made up of 17 amino acids. Germline values: CDR1 MNHNS, CDR2 SASEGT. V trimming: 1 base; J trimming: 7 bases; junction bases outside the gene matches: 7. CDR3 loop: CASSEVGLAGYGNEQFF. CDR3 sequence (DNA): TGTGCCAGCAGTGAAGTGGGACTAGCGGGATATGGAAATGAGCAGTTCTTC.

This clone turned up a few times. The chain has TRBV7-3 and TRBJ2-3, with 7 nucleotides matching TRBD2. This CDR3 spans 15 amino acids. Trimming removed 5 bases from V and 4 bases from J; junction bases left unmatched: 9. Germline-derived CDR1 and CDR2 are SGHTA and FQGTGA. The DNA for the CDR3 is TGTGCCAGCAGCCCGCTGGGCGGGGGATCAGATACGCAGTATTTT. As protein: CASSPLGGGSDTQYF.

The table lists this clone with a count of one. The chain is built from TRBV7-3 and TRBJ2-7; 8 nucleotides agree with TRBD1. This CDR3 comprises 13 residues. Per the germline V gene, CDR1 is SGHTA and CDR2 is FQGTGA. Unmatched junction bases numbered 4, after V lost 8 bases and J lost 1 base. The CDR3 sequence is CASGTGPSYEQYF. In nucleotides, the CDR3 is TGTGCCAGCGGGACAGGACCGTCCTACGAGCAGTACTTC.

The rearrangement uses TRBV5-6 and TRBJ2-7; 11 nucleotides match TRBD1. Germline assignment: CDR1 SGHDT and CDR2 YYEEEE. This CDR3 has 17 amino acids. After removal of 4 bases from V and 4 bases from J, the junction contained 13 bases not matched to a gene. The DNA of the CDR3 is TGTGCCAGCAGCCTGCCCGGCCGGACAGGGGGCATTTACGAGCAGTACGTC. The encoded protein is CASSLPGRTGGIYEQYV.

Written as DNA, the CDR3 is TGTGCCAGCAGTGACTCGGGCGGGAGTACCCATGAGCAGTTCTTC. Translation gives CASSDSGGSTHEQFF. This sequence joins TRBV6-4 and TRBJ2-1; 7 bases agree with TRBD2. Trimming took 0 bases from V and 8 from J; bases not matched to a gene: 7. The CDR3 is 15 amino acids. Germline CDR1 and CDR2: MRHNA and SNTAGT.

The rearrangement links TRBV5-4 to TRBJ2-2; D gene unclear. V lost 3 bases to trimming and J lost 6 bases, with 12 bases between them. Germline V gene sequence: CDR1 SGHNT, CDR2 YYREEE (reference sequence). The CDR3 spans 14 residues. CDR3 bases: TGTGCCAGCAGCTCAAGTTATCCAGCCGGGGAGCTGTTTTTT. It translates to CASSSSYPAGELFF.

The V and J genes are TRBV18 and TRBJ1-5, with D hard to call. Trimming removed 3 bases from V and 3 bases from J, with 18 bases in between. Germline values: CDR1 KGHSH, CDR2 LQKENI. The CDR3 has 17 residues. The CDR3 coding sequence is TGTGCCAGCTCACCGGAGGGAGGACTGAGATACAATCAGCCCCAGCATTTT. Residues: CASSPEGGLRYNQPQHF. Full variable domain (missing parts from reference TRBV18 and TRBJ1-5): NAGVMQNPRHLVRRRGQEARLRCSPMKGHSHVYWYRQLPEEGLKFMVYLQKENIIDESGMPKERFSAEFPKEGPSILRIQQVVRGDSAAYFCASSPEGGLRYNQPQHFGDGTRLSIL.

This chain uses TRBV4-1 with TRBJ1-2; D is perhaps TRBD1 (6 bases). CDR3 length: 16 residues. Germline lookup yields CDR1 MGHRA and CDR2 YSYEKL. The V and J ends lost 4 bases and 0 bases respectively, with 15 bases between them. CDR3 nucleotides: TGCGCCAGCAGCCTCCGGACGGGACAACCTAACTATGGCTACACCTTC. Amino acid sequence: CASSLRTGQPNYGYTF.